This T cell receptor beta chain was identified in a study of T cells in Graves' hyperthyroidism and ophthalmopathy. Uncontrolled infection, other autoimmune disease, pregnancy or lactation led to exclusion. This clonotype was seen repeatedly, ten times or more. Its antigen is not identified. Unmatched junction bases numbered 4, after V lost 0 bases and J lost 5 bases. Germline V CDR1 and CDR2: SGHNT, YENEEA. The CDR3 has 16 amino acids. It was RNA transcripts that yielded the amplified TCR beta CDR3 regions. An initial round of RT-PCR targeting the TCR CDR3 relied on the HTBI primer set. TCRdb reprocessed the multiplex PCR reads with MiXCR, giving one entry per CDR3 protein. Counted here are 300,000 to 450,000 distinct CDR3 sequences, more than 11% occurring once; the ten biggest clones make up more than 9.5%. Study-level points and caveats: Appearing also in blood were most of the thyroid clonotypes expanded above 0.001.

This clonotype was obtained from a woman aged 55-70 years with Graves' hyperthyroidism. The V and J genes are TRBV11-3 and TRBJ2-2, with 9 bases matching TRBD1. The sample was blood. For the CDR3, the DNA is TGTGCCAGCAGCTTAGATGGGACAGGGACGACCGGGGAGCTGTTTTTT. Encoded protein: CASSLDGTGTTGELFF.